This T cell receptor beta chain is drawn from a study of blood T cell repertoires in COVID-19. Study-level information: Samples came from the United States, Italy and Spain, spanning acute and convalescent COVID-19. T cells, B-cell-depleted T cells, or PBMCs supplied cDNA or gDNA.

As processed by the authors: Estimated nucleated cell counts came from reference gene primer amplification. TCRdb's table, derived via immunoSEQ multiplex PCR, lists solely in-frame clones and lacks some. D and trimming were read from the DNA, whereas the V and J calls and clone size are those reported in that table. The repertoire has about 50,000 clones, 85% of them found once; the top ten carry approximately 6.9%. Sequenced material: peripheral blood. The source is a man aged 55 to 70 with acute or convalescent COVID-19.

The CDR3 DNA sequence: TGTGCCAGCAGTACTTCCCGCTCTGGAAACACCATATATTTT. Protein sequence: CASSTSRSGNTIYF. The chain joins TRBV5-4 to TRBJ1-3; no firm D call. CDR1 SGHNT and CDR2 YYREEE come from the germline V gene (reference sequence). Deletions cut 5 bases from V and 0 bases from J, with 9 bases between. This CDR3 is 14 amino acids long.